This paragraph reports one T cell receptor beta chain. The antigen is undetermined. The record originates from a study of T cell responses to AZD1222 COVID-19 vaccine. Study-wide points: Seropositive AZD1222 recipients at baseline numbered only five to seven. After the peak T cell response, and only then, were repertoires sampled. Most donors were white British, females outnumbered males, and clonal diversity was possibly underestimated.

The protocol was immunoSEQ multiplex PCR, while the TCRdb copy is restricted to in-frame clones and leaves out a portion. The repertoire holds some 69,000 clones, with roughly 85% as singletons. CDR3 length equals 17 residues. CDR1 and CDR2 from the germline V gene are PRHDT and FYEKMQ (reference sequence). The V gene end was trimmed by 2 bases and the J gene end by 5 bases; junction bases not matched to a gene: 12. The TCR sequence derives from an adult in good health. Material: peripheral blood, obtained on day 0 of AZD1222 vaccination. The V gene is TRBV13, the J gene TRBJ2-5, with 9 positions matching TRBD2. CDR3 amino acids: CASSLSAGGPSRETQYF. CDR3 coding DNA: TGTGCCAGCAGCTTATCGGCGGGGGGGCCCTCTAGGGAGACCCAGTACTTC.